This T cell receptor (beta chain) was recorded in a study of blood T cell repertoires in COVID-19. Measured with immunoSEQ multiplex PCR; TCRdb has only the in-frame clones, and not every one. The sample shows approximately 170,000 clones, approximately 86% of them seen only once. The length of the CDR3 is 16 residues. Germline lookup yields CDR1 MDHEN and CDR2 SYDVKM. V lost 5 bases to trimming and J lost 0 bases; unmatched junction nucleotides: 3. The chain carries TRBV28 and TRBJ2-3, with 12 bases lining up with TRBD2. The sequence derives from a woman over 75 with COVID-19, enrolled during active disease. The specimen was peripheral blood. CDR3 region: CASSPGTSGSTDTQYF. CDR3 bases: TGTGCCAGCAGTCCGGGGACTAGCGGGAGCACAGATACGCAGTATTTT.